This TCR beta chain was profiled in a study of beta chain features in type 1 diabetes. Notes on the study in general: TCRB CDR3 length was moderately but significantly reduced in all four CD4+ subsets of Type 1 diabetes patients.

Isolated RNA was reverse transcribed in full, so expressed TCRB transcripts were sequenced. Method: immunoSEQ multiplex PCR; TCRdb's copy keeps in-frame clones and lacks some. This table has about 240,000 clones, 14% appearing once. CDR1 and CDR2 (germline): LGHNA, YNFKEQ. Trimming at V came to 4 bases and at J to 3 bases, leaving 7 bases not matched to a gene. The CDR3 covers 16 residues. On this clone: Its antigen is unidentified.

The sample taken for sequencing was naive CD4+ T cells from blood. The sequence was obtained from a man aged 25-45 years with type 1 diabetes. The chain is built from TRBV4-2 and TRBJ2-3, with 10 bases fitting TRBD2. The chain's CDR3 is CASSPRTSGPTDTQYF. The CDR3 DNA sequence: TGTGCCAGCAGCCCCCGGACTAGCGGTCCGACAGATACGCAGTATTTT.